Listed here are 24 T cell receptor beta chains from one sample, sequenced in a study of control samples from healthy donors and cancer patients. The table came from immunoSEQ multiplex PCR; TCRdb's copy has only in-frame clones and leaves some out. The table includes fewer than 300,000 clones, more than 65% detected once. Sample: PBMCs. The receptors here all came from a woman aged 55-70 years with lung cancer.

The V gene is TRBV5-6, the J gene TRBJ2-7; D is perhaps TRBD1 or TRBD2 (6 bases each). The CDR3 totals 13 residues. Trimming took off 4 bases at V and 7 bases at J, with 15 bases between the two ends. Per germline, CDR1 SGHDT and CDR2 YYEEEE. CDR3 nucleotides: TGTGCCAGCAGCAGGGGGACTTCCCTGGAGCAGTACTTC. It is translated as CASSRGTSLEQYF.

This clone was counted a few times. The J gene is TRBJ2-7, the V gene TRBV6-6; TRBD1 might be the D (5 bases). The CDR3 has 12 amino acids. The germline CDR1 and CDR2 sequences are MNHNY and SVGAGI (reference sequence). Trimming took off 5 bases at V and 3 bases at J, with 8 bases between the two ends. CDR3 in DNA: TGTGCCAGCAGTCCAGGGAACTACGAGCAGTACTTC. This sequence encodes CASSPGNYEQYF.

This rearrangement joins TRBV4-1 to TRBJ2-3, with D perhaps matching TRBD1 (5 bases). The CDR3 sequence is 14 residues long. CDR1 is MGHRA, CDR2 YSYEKL, per germline. Trimming left V 0 bases short and J 3 bases short, with 7 bases between. CDR3 residues: CASSQDRGTDTQYF. In DNA, the CDR3 is TGCGCCAGCAGCCAAGATAGGGGTACAGATACGCAGTATTTT.

This clone is a singleton in its sample. This chain joins TRBV19 and TRBJ2-3, with a weak D call TRBD2 (6 bases). The CDR3 totals 16 residues. V was trimmed by 0 bases and J by 2 bases, leaving 12 bases between them. CDR1 is LNHDA, CDR2 SQIVND, per germline (reference sequence). CDR3 coding DNA: TGTGCCAGTAGTATAGATTTGGGCGGGATCACAGATACGCAGTATTTT. Amino acid sequence: CASSIDLGGITDTQYF. Full variable domain (remainder filled in from reference TRBV19 and TRBJ2-3): DGGITQSPKYLFRKEGQNVTLSCEQNLNHDAMYWYRQDPGQGLRLIYYSQIVNDFQKGDIAEGYSVSREKKESFPLTVTSAQKNPTAFYLCASSIDLGGITDTQYFGPGTRLTVL.

This chain connects TRBV2 to TRBJ1-2; D not certain. Germline V CDR1 and CDR2: SNHLY, FYNNEI. The V and J ends lost 3 bases and 8 bases respectively, with 16 bases between them. The CDR3 loop spans 14 amino acids. The CDR3 is CASSDMGGIRGYTF. Written as DNA, the CDR3 is TGTGCCAGCAGTGACATGGGAGGTATTCGGGGCTACACCTTC.

The chain couples TRBV9 to TRBJ2-1; a possible D gene is TRBD1 (6 bases). In germline, CDR1 is SGDLS, CDR2 YYNGEE. The V end was cut by 3 bases, the J end by 5 bases, with 15 bases between. The CDR3 is 15 amino acids. CDR3 protein: CASSAQTRGNNEQFF. The CDR3 region has the DNA TGTGCCAGCAGCGCCCAGACAAGGGGGAACAATGAGCAGTTCTTC.

The V and J genes are TRBV3-1 (or the pseudogene TRBV3-2) and TRBJ1-1; D ambiguous. The CDR3 loop spans 13 amino acids. V lost 3 bases, J lost 11 bases, and 16 bases lay in between. CDR1 is LGHDT and CDR2 is YNNKEL in the germline V gene (reference sequence). This chain's CDR3 is CASSQERSQEAFF. Here the CDR3 DNA reads TGTGCCAGCAGCCAGGAGCGGTCCCAAGAGGCTTTCTTT.

The J gene is TRBJ2-7, the V gene TRBV24-1; no clear D gene. V gave up 0 bases and J gave up 7 bases, with 9 bases separating them. Germline CDR1 and CDR2: KGHDR and SFDVKD. CDR3 size: 13 residues. In nucleotides, the CDR3 is TGTGCCACCAGTGATTTGTCAGCCTTGGAGCAGTACTTC. Its translation: CATSDLSALEQYF.

J is TRBJ2-3 and V is TRBV6-5; D perhaps matches TRBD2 (6 bases). The germline V and J ends were trimmed by 8 bases and 9 bases, with 15 bases remaining between them. The CDR3 runs to 12 residues. Germline V gives CDR1 MNHEY, CDR2 SVGAGI. This CDR3 is CASGTGDSTQYF. The CDR3 coding sequence is TGTGCCAGCGGAACTGGGGACTCCACGCAGTATTTT.

The chain recombines TRBV28 with TRBJ2-3; TRBD2 matches at 7 bases. The CDR3 consists of 13 residues. The trim removed 7 bases at V and 11 bases at J, leaving 12 bases unmatched. CDR1 is MDHEN, CDR2 SYDVKM, per germline. CDR3 amino acids: CASNKRDSSMQYF. Written as DNA, the CDR3 is TGTGCCAGCAATAAGCGGGATTCCTCGATGCAGTATTTT.

V is TRBV14 and J is TRBJ2-7; weak D call: TRBD1 (5 bases). The CDR3 has 15 residues. The germline gives CDR1 SGHDN, CDR2 FVKESK. Trimming shortened V by 0 bases and J by 4 bases, and 13 bases separated the two germline ends. CDR3 sequence: CASSQDWARAYEQYF. The CDR3 DNA follows: TGTGCCAGCAGCCAAGATTGGGCCAGGGCTTACGAGCAGTACTTC.

The rearrangement joins TRBV5-1 to TRBJ1-1; D remains ambiguous. V was trimmed by 3 bases and J by 4 bases, leaving 13 bases between them. CDR3 length equals 14 residues. The germline V gene has CDR1 SGHRS and CDR2 YFSETQ. The chain's CDR3 is CASSSQPGGTEAFF. The CDR3 DNA is TGCGCCAGCAGCTCACAGCCTGGTGGCACTGAAGCTTTCTTT.

This clone was observed once. In the same sample, other DNA sequences code for this CDR3. This chain connects TRBV6-5 to TRBJ1-1, with D maybe TRBD1 (6 bases). Germline V gene data show CDR1 as MNHEY and CDR2 as SVGAGI. V lost 4 bases and J lost 10, with 16 bases in between. The CDR3 spans 13 residues. DNA for the CDR3: TGTGCCAGCAGTTGGGTGGGGGCCCCCGGAGCTTTCTTT. Protein sequence: CASSWVGAPGAFF.

The chain combines TRBV6-5 with TRBJ1-1, with unresolved D. The length of the CDR3 is 13 residues. Germline values: CDR1 MNHEY, CDR2 SVGAGI. V was cut by 8 bases and J by 0 bases, with 10 bases left in between. CDR3 nucleotides: TGTGCCAGCCGACCCCCGGTGAACACTGAAGCTTTCTTT. This translates into CASRPPVNTEAFF.

Concerning this clone itself: At the DNA level, this CDR3 is encoded by other sequences in the same sample as well. J is TRBJ2-3 and V is TRBV2, with TRBD2 matching 8 bases. Germline V CDR1 and CDR2: SNHLY, FYNNEI. The V gene end was trimmed by 0 bases and the J gene end by 2 bases; junction bases not matched to a gene: 4. This CDR3 comprises 16 residues. The CDR3 here is CASSEASGTNTDTQYF. For the CDR3, the DNA is TGTGCCAGCAGTGAAGCTAGCGGGACTAACACAGATACGCAGTATTTT. The full variable domain, rest sourced from reference TRBV2 and TRBJ2-3, is EPEVTQTPSHQVTQMGQEVILRCVPISNHLYFYWYRQILGQKVEFLVSFYNNEISEKSEIFDDQFSVERPDGSNFTLKIRSTKLEDSAMYFCASSEASGTNTDTQYFGPGTRLTVL.

The chain carries TRBV3-1 (or the pseudogene TRBV3-2) and TRBJ2-5; no definite D call. The germline gives CDR1 LGHDT, CDR2 YNNKEL (reference sequence). V lost 0 bases and J lost 4, with 12 bases in between. The CDR3 loop spans 15 amino acids. In DNA form, the CDR3 reads TGTGCCAGCAGCCAAGATATCGGGCGCGGAGAGACCCAGTACTTC. Encoded protein: CASSQDIGRGETQYF.

The chain links TRBV12-3 or TRBV12-4 to TRBJ2-7, with no clear D. The ends were cut back, 6 bases at V and 4 bases at J, with 7 bases in the middle. The CDR3 loop spans 11 amino acids. For the CDR3, the DNA is TGTGCCAGCAGCCGCGGTTACGAGCAGTACTTC. This sequence encodes CASSRGYEQYF.

The chain carries TRBV5-5 and TRBJ1-2; D call uncertain. The germline V gene encodes CDR1 SGHKS and CDR2 YYEKEE (reference sequence). V gave up 4 bases and J gave up 4 bases, with 11 bases separating them. The CDR3 loop spans 13 amino acids. CDR3 sequence reads: CASSAGSVYGYTF. CDR3 DNA: TGTGCCAGCAGCGCCGGGAGTGTCTATGGCTACACCTTC. The full variable domain, in which reference TRBV5-5 and TRBJ1-2 provide the parts outside the CDR3, is DAGVTQSPTHLIKTRGQQVTLRCSPISGHKSVSWYQQVLGQGPQFIFQYYEKEERGRGNFPDRFSARQFPNYSSELNVNALLLGDSALYLCASSAGSVYGYTFGSGTRLTVV.

This sequence joins TRBV9 and TRBJ2-3, with 11 bases matching TRBD2. CDR1 is SGDLS, CDR2 YYNGEE, per germline. The length of the CDR3 is 17 residues. J was trimmed by 1 base and V by 0 bases; bases with no gene match: 4. In DNA, the CDR3 is TGTGCCAGCAGCGTAGGGGTACTAGCGGGAGGCACAGATACGCAGTATTTT. Translating it yields CASSVGVLAGGTDTQYF.

Notes on this clone: Other nucleotide sequences in the sample specify the same CDR3. The chain's CDR3 is CASSQGYRVYNSPLHF. The DNA for the CDR3 is TGTGCCAGCAGCCAGGGATACAGGGTTTATAATTCACCCCTCCACTTT. The chain joins TRBV3-1 (or the pseudogene TRBV3-2) to TRBJ1-6, with D possibly matching TRBD1 (6 bases). V was clipped by 3 bases and J by 4 bases, with 13 bases between them. Germline CDR1 LGHDT, CDR2 YNNKEL (reference sequence). This CDR3 contains 16 residues.

In this sample, this clone turned up a few times. The V and J genes are TRBV3-1 (or the pseudogene TRBV3-2) and TRBJ2-5; no definite D call. Germline V lookup: CDR1 LGHDT, CDR2 YNNKEL (reference sequence). V was shortened by 4 bases and J by 5 bases, with 8 bases between the two germline ends. The CDR3 has 12 residues. Here the CDR3 DNA reads TGTGCCAGCAGCCGAAAGGATGAGACCCAGTACTTC. It specifies CASSRKDETQYF.

This rearrangement joins TRBV11-2 to TRBJ1-2; no reliable D call. V was clipped by 3 bases and J by 7 bases, with 6 bases between them. Germline CDR1 reads SGHAT; CDR2 reads FQNNGV. The CDR3 is 11 residues long. The CDR3 DNA is TGTGCCAGCAGCTTCGGGAGTGGCTACACCTTC. Amino acid sequence: CASSFGSGYTF.

J is TRBJ1-3 and V is TRBV4-1, with 9 nucleotides matching TRBD1. The CDR3 length is 15 residues. The V and J ends lost 6 bases and 4 bases, in that order; junction bases with no gene match: 7. Germline V CDR1 and CDR2: MGHRA, YSYEKL. CDR3 in amino acids: CASSYTGTGGNTIYF. The CDR3 DNA sequence: TGCGCCAGCAGTTACACCGGGACAGGGGGAAACACCATATATTTT.

This chain uses TRBV7-3 with TRBJ1-1, with D tentatively TRBD1 (5 bases). Germline V lookup: CDR1 SGHTA, CDR2 FQGTGA. CDR3 length: 17 residues. Trimming took 5 bases from V and 0 from J, leaving 19 bases between them. This CDR3 is CASSPLGGPGVNTEAFF. The CDR3 DNA reads TGTGCCAGCAGCCCCCTCGGGGGTCCGGGGGTGAACACTGAAGCTTTCTTT.